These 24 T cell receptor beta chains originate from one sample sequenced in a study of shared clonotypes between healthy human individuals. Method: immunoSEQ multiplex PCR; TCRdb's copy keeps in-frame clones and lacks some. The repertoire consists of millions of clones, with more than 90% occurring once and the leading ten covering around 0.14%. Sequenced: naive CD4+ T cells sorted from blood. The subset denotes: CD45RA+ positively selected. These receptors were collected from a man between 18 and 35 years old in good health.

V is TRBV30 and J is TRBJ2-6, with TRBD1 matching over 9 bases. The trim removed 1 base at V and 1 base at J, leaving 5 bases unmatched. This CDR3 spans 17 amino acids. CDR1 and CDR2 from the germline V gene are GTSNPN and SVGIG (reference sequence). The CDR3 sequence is CAWSGDRVSSGANVLTF. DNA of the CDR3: TGTGCCTGGAGTGGGGACAGGGTTAGTTCTGGGGCCAACGTCCTGACTTTC.

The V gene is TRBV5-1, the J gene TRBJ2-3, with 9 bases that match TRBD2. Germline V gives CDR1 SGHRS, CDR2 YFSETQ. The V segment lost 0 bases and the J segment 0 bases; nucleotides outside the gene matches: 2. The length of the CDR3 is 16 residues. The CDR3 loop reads CASSLGTSESTDTQYF. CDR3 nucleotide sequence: TGCGCCAGCAGCTTGGGGACTAGCGAAAGCACAGATACGCAGTATTTT.

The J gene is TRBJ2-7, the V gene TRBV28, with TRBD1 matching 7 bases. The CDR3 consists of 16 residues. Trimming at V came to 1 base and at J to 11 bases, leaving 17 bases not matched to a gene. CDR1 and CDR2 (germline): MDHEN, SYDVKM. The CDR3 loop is CASSLSQRTGTSFEYF. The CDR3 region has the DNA TGTGCCAGCAGTTTATCCCAAAGGACAGGCACCTCCTTCGAGTACTTC.

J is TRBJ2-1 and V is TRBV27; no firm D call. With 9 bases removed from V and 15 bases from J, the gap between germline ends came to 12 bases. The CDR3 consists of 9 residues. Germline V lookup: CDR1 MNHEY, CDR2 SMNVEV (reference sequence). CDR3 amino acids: CARSMMGFF. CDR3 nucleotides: TGTGCCAGGAGCATGATGGGGTTCTTC.

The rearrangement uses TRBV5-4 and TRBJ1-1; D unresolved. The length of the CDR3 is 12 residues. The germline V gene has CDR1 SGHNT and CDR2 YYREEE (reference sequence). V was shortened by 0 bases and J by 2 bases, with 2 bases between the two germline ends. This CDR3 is CASSLANTEAFF. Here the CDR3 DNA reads TGTGCCAGCAGCTTGGCCAACACTGAAGCTTTCTTT.

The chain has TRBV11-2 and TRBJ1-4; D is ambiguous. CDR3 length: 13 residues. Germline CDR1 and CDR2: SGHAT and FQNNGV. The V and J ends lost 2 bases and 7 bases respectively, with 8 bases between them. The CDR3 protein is CASSLFGSEKLFF. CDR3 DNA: TGTGCCAGCAGCTTATTTGGGAGTGAAAAACTGTTTTTT. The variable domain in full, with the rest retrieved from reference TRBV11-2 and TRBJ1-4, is EAGVAQSPRYKIIEKRQSVAFWCNPISGHATLYWYQQILGQGPKLLIQFQNNGVVDDSQLPKDRFSAERLKGVDSTLKIQPAKLEDSAVYLCASSLFGSEKLFFGSGTQLSVL.

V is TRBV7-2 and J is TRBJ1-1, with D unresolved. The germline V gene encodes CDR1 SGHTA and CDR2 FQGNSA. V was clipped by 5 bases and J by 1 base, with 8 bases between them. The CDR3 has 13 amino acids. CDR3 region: CASSPFQNTEAFF. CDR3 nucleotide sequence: TGTGCCAGCAGCCCCTTCCAGAACACTGAAGCTTTCTTT.

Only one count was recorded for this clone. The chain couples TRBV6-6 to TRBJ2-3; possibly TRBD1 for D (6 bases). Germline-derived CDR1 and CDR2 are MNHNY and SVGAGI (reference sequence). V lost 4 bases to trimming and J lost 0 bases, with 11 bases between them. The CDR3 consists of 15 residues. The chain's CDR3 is CASSSQGKSTDTQYF. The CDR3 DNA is TGTGCCAGCAGTTCTCAGGGGAAAAGCACAGATACGCAGTATTTT.

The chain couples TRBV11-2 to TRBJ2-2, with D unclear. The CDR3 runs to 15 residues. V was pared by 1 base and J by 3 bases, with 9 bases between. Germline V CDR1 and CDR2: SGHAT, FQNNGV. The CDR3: CASSLVVLDTGELFF. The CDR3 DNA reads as TGTGCCAGCAGCTTAGTTGTCCTGGACACCGGGGAGCTGTTTTTT. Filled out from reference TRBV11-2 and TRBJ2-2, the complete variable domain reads EAGVAQSPRYKIIEKRQSVAFWCNPISGHATLYWYQQILGQGPKLLIQFQNNGVVDDSQLPKDRFSAERLKGVDSTLKIQPAKLEDSAVYLCASSLVVLDTGELFFGEGSRLTVL.

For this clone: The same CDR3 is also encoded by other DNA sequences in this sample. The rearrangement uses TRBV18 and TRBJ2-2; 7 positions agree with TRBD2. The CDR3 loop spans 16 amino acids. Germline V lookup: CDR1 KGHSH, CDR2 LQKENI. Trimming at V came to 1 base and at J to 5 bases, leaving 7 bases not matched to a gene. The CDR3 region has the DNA TGTGCCAGCTCACCACTGGGAGCGGGAAGTACCGGGGAGCTGTTTTTT. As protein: CASSPLGAGSTGELFF. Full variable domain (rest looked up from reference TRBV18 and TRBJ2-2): NAGVMQNPRHLVRRRGQEARLRCSPMKGHSHVYWYRQLPEEGLKFMVYLQKENIIDESGMPKERFSAEFPKEGPSILRIQQVVRGDSAAYFCASSPLGAGSTGELFFGEGSRLTVL.

In nucleotides, the CDR3 is TGTGCCAGCAGTTTACAGGGGACGGATGAAAAACTGTTTTTT. Translating gives CASSLQGTDEKLFF. The J gene is TRBJ1-4, the V gene TRBV28, with D possibly matching TRBD1 (6 bases). Germline V lookup: CDR1 MDHEN, CDR2 SYDVKM. With 2 bases removed from V and 6 bases from J, the gap between germline ends came to 10 bases. The CDR3 is made up of 14 amino acids.

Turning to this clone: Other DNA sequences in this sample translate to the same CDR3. In nucleotides, the CDR3 is TGTGCCAGCAGAAATAATGAAAAACTGTTTTTT. This sequence encodes CASRNNEKLFF. The rearrangement joins TRBV28 to TRBJ1-4; D remains ambiguous. Trimming took 6 bases from V and 4 from J, leaving 3 bases between them. Germline lookup yields CDR1 MDHEN and CDR2 SYDVKM. The length of the CDR3 is 11 residues.

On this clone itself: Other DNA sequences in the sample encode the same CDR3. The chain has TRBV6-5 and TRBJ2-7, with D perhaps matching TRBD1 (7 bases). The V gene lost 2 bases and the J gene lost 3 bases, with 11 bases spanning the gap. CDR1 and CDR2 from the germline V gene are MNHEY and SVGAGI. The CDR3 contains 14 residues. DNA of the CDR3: TGTGCCAGCAGTTACGGGCAGGGGGGCTACGAGCAGTACTTC. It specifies CASSYGQGGYEQYF.

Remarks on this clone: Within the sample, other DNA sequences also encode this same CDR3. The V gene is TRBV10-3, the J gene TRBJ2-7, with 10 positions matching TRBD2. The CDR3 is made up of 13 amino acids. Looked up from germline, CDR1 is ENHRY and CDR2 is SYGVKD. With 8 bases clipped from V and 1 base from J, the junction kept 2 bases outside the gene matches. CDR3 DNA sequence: TGTGCCATCCGGACTAGCGGTTCCTACGAGCAGTACTTC. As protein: CAIRTSGSYEQYF.

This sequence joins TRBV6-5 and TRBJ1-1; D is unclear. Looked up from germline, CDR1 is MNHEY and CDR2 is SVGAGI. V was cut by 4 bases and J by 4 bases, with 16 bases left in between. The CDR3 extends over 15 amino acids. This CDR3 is CASSSVRSGGTEAFF. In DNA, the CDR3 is TGTGCCAGCAGTTCCGTCCGGTCGGGAGGCACTGAAGCTTTCTTT.

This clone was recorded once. For the CDR3, the DNA is TGTGCCAGCAGTTACTCGATCGGGGTGGGCGCAGATACGCAGTATTTT. Amino acids: CASSYSIGVGADTQYF. The chain is built from TRBV6-5 and TRBJ2-3; tentative D call: TRBD2 (5 bases). Germline V CDR1 and CDR2: MNHEY, SVGAGI. This CDR3 is built from 16 residues. Trimming cost V 0 bases and J 4 bases, with 14 bases left between them.

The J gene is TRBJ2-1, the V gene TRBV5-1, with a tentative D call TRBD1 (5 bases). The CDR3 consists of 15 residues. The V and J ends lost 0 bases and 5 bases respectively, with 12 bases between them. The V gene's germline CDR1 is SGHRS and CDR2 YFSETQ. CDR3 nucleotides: TGCGCCAGCAGCTTGGAGGGGCTAAACAACAATGAGCAGTTCTTC. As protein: CASSLEGLNNNEQFF.

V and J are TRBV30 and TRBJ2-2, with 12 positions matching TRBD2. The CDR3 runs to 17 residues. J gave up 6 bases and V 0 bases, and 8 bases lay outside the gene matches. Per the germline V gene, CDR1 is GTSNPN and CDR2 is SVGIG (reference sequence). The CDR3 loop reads CAWSVFRTSGKAGELFF. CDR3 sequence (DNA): TGTGCCTGGAGTGTATTTCGGACTAGCGGGAAAGCCGGGGAGCTGTTTTTT.

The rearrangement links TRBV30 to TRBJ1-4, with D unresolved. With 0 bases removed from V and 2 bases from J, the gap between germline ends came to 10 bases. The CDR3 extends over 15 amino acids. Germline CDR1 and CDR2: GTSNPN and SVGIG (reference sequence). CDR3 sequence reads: CAWSVSGGTNEKLFF. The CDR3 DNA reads TGTGCCTGGAGTGTAAGCGGTGGGACTAATGAAAAACTGTTTTTT.

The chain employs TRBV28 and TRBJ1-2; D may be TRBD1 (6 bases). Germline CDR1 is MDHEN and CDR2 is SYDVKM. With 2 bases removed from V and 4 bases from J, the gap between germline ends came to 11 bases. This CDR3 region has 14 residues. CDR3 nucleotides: TGTGCCAGCAGTTTAGCCACAGGGAGCTATGGCTACACCTTC. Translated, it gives CASSLATGSYGYTF.

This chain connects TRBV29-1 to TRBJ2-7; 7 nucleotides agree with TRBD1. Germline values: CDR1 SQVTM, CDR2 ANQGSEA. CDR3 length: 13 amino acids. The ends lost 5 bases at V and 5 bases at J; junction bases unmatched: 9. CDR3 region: CSVLAEGAHEQYF. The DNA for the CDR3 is TGCAGCGTTTTAGCAGAGGGGGCCCACGAGCAGTACTTC.

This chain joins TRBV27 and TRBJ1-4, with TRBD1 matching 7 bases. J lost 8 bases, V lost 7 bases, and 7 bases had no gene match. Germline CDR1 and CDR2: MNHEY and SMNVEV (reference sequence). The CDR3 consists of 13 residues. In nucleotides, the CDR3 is TGTGCCAGCAAACAGGGGTCGGACGAAAAACTGTTTTTT. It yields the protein CASKQGSDEKLFF. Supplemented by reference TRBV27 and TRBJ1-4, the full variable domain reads EAQVTQNPRYLITVTGKKLTVTCSQNMNHEYMSWYRQDPGLGLRQIYYSMNVEVTDKGDVPEGYKVSRKEKRNFPLILESPSPNQTSLYFCASKQGSDEKLFFGSGTQLSVL.

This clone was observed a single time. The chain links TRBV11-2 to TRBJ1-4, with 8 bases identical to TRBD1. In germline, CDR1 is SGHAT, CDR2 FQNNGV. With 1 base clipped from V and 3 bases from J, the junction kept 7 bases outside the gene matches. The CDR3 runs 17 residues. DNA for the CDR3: TGTGCCAGCAGCTTAGGGCAGGGGGCATTTGCTAATGAAAAACTGTTTTTT. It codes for CASSLGQGAFANEKLFF. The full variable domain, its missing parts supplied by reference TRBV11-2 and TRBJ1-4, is EAGVAQSPRYKIIEKRQSVAFWCNPISGHATLYWYQQILGQGPKLLIQFQNNGVVDDSQLPKDRFSAERLKGVDSTLKIQPAKLEDSAVYLCASSLGQGAFANEKLFFGSGTQLSVL.

The DNA for the CDR3 is TGTGCCAGCAGTGGTGGAAACACCATATATTTT. This encodes CASSGGNTIYF. V usage is TRBV25-1 and J usage is TRBJ1-3, with D unresolved. The germline gives CDR1 MGHDK, CDR2 SYGVNS. V was trimmed by 4 bases and J by 3 bases, leaving 1 base between them. This CDR3 contains 11 residues. Combining the CDR3 with reference TRBV25-1 and TRBJ1-3 gives the whole variable domain EADIYQTPRYLVIGTGKKITLECSQTMGHDKMYWYQQDPGMELHLIHYSYGVNSTEKGDLSSESTVSRIRTEHFPLTLESARPSHTSQYLCASSGGNTIYFGEGSWLTVV.